The clone carrying this T cell receptor (beta chain) was observed at least ten times. Its antigen is unknown. The record originates from a study of shared clonotypes between healthy human individuals. Overall study findings and caveats: On the whole, naive subsets had larger estimated richness than memory subsets had. In contrast to clonotypes shared by all four donors, non-shared clonotypes had lower generation probabilities.

The CDR3 runs 10 residues. Trimming removed 6 bases from V and 6 bases from J, with 5 bases in between. Per the germline V gene, CDR1 is ENHRY and CDR2 is SYGVKD. It was at deep level that the assay was run. Replicate PCRs from sorted subsets contained roughly 200 ng DNA, which is roughly 30,000 T cell genomes. The data were produced by immunoSEQ multiplex PCR, yet TCRdb's version contains in-frame clones alone and is incomplete. The sample lists under 750,000 clones; 55% to 80% were seen once. This receptor was identified in a woman aged 25-40 years in good health. The material sequenced was memory CD4+ T cells sorted from blood. Stated subset: CD45RA-negative fraction. The V and J genes are TRBV10-3 and TRBJ1-2; D remains unclear. The CDR3 reads CAIRGDGYTF. In nucleotides, the CDR3 is TGTGCCATCAGGGGAGATGGCTACACCTTC.